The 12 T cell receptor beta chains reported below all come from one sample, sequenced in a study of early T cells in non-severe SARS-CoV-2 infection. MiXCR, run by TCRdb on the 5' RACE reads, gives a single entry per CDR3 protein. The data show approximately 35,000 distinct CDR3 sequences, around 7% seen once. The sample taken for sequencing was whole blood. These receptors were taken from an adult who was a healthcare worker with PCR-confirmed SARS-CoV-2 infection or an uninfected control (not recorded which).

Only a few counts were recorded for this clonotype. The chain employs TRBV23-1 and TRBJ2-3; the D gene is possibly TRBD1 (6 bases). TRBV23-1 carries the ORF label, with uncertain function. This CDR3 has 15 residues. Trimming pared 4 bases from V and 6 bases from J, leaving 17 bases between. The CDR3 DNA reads TGCGCCAGCAGTCTGTGGGACACGGTCCCTGATACGCAGTATTTT. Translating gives CASSLWDTVPDTQYF.

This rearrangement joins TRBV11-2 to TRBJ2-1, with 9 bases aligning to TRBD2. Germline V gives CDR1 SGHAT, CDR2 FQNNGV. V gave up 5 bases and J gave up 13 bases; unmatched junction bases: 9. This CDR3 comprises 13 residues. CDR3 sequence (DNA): TGTGCCAGCAGCCCGGGGGGACTAGCAGGTCAGTTCTTC. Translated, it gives CASSPGGLAGQFF.

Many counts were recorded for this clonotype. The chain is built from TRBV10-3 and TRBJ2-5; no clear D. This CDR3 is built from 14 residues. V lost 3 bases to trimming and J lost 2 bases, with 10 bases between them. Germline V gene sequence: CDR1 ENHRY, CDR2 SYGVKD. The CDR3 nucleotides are TGTGCCATCAGTGAAGGGATAGGACAAGAGACCCAGTACTTC. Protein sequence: CAISEGIGQETQYF.

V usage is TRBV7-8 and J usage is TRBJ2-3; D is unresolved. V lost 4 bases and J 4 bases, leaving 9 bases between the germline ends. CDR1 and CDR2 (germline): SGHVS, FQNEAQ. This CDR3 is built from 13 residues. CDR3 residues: CASSSVTPDTQYF. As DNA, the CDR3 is TGTGCCAGCAGCTCCGTGACCCCAGATACGCAGTATTTT.

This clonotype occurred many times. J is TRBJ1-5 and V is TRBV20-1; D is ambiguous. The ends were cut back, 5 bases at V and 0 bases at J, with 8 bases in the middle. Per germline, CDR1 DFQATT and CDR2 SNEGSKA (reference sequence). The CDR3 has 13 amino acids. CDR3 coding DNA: TGCAGTGCTTTGCAGGTTAGCAATCAGCCCCAGCATTTT. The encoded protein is CSALQVSNQPQHF.

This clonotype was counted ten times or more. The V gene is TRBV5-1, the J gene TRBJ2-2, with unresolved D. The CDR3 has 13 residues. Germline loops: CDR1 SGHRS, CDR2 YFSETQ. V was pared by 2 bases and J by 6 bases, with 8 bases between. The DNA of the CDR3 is TGCGCCAGCAGCTTCGGTACCGCCGGGGAGCTGTTTTTT. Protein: CASSFGTAGELFF.

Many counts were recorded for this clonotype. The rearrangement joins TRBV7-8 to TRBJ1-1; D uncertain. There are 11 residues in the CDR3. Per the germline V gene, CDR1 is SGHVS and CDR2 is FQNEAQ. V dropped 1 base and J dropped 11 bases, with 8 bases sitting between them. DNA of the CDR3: TGTGCCAGCAGCTTAGTGGGTGTTGCTTTCTTT. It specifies CASSLVGVAFF. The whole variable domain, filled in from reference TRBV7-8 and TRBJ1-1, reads GAGVSQSPRYKVAKRGQDVALRCDPISGHVSLFWYQQALGQGPEFLTYFQNEAQLDKSGLPSDRFFAERPEGSVSTLKIQRTQQEDSAVYLCASSLVGVAFFGQGTRLTVV.

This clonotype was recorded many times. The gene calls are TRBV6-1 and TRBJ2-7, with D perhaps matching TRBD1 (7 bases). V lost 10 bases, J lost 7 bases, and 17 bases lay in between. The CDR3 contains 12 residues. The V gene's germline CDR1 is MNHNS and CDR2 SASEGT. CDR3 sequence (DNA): TGTGCCACAGGGGGGAGCGTCAAGGAGCAGTACTTC. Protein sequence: CATGGSVKEQYF.

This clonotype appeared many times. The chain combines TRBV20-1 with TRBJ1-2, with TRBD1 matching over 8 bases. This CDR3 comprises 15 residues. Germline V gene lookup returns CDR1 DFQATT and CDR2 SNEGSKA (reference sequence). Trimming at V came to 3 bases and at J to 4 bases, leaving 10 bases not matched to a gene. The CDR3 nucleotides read TGCAGTGCTAGCGGGGGACAGGAAACGGGCTATGGCTACACCTTC. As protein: CSASGGQETGYGYTF.

The CDR3 is CSAYRTGNTEAFF. The CDR3, as DNA: TGCAGTGCTTACCGGACCGGGAACACTGAAGCTTTCTTT. The chain recombines TRBV20-1 with TRBJ1-1; D is ambiguous. The V end lost 5 bases, the J end lost 1 base, and 11 bases lay between the germline ends. This CDR3 region has 13 residues. CDR1 is DFQATT, CDR2 SNEGSKA, per germline (reference sequence).

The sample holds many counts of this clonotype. In nucleotides, the CDR3 is TGTGCCAGCAGTATCAAATACGAGCAGTACTTC. Protein sequence: CASSIKYEQYF. The chain couples TRBV25-1 to TRBJ2-7; D is uncertain. The CDR3 has 11 amino acids. Germline V gene data show CDR1 as MGHDK and CDR2 as SYGVNS. V shed 5 bases and J shed 4 bases, with 6 bases lying between them.

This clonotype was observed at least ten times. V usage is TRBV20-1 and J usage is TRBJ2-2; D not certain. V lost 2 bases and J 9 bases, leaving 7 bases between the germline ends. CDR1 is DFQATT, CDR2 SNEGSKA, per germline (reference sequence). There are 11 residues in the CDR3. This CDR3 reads CSARYARELFF. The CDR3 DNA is TGCAGTGCTAGATATGCCCGGGAGCTGTTTTTT.